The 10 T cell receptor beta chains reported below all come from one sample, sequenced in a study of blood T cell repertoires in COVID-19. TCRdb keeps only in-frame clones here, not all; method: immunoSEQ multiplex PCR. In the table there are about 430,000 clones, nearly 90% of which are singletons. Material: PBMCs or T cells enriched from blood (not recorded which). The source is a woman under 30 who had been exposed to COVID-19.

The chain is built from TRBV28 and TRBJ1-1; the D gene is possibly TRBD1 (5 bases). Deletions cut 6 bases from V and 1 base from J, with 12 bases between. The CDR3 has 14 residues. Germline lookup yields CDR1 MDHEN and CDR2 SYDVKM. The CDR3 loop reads CASSFGGGNTEAFF. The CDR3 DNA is TGTGCCAGCAGCTTTGGGGGGGGGAACACTGAAGCTTTCTTT. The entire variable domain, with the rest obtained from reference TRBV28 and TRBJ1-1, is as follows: DVKVTQSSRYLVKRTGEKVFLECVQDMDHENMFWYRQDPGLGLRLIYFSYDVKMKEKGDIPEGYSVSREKKERFSLILESASTNQTSMYLCASSFGGGNTEAFFGQGTRLTVV.

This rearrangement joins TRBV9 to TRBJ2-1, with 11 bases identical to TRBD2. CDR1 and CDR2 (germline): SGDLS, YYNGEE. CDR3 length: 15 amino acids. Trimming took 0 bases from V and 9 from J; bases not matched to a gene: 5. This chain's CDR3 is CASSVATSGEFEQFF. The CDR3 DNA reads TGTGCCAGCAGCGTAGCGACTAGCGGGGAGTTTGAGCAGTTCTTC.

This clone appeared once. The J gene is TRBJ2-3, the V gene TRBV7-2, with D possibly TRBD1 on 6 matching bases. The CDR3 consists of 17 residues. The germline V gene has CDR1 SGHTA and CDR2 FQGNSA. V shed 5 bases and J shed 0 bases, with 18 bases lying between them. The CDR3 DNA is TGTGCCAGCAGCCCCAACCCGACAGGAATGAGCACAGATACGCAGTATTTT. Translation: CASSPNPTGMSTDTQYF.

The CDR3 DNA follows: TGCGCCAGCAGCGAGTTAAGCTCCTACAATGAGCAGTTCTTC. Protein product: CASSELSSYNEQFF. The chain has TRBV4-1 and TRBJ2-1, with D unresolved. The CDR3 runs to 14 residues. CDR1 MGHRA and CDR2 YSYEKL come from the germline V gene. V lost 5 bases and J 0 bases, leaving 8 bases between the germline ends.

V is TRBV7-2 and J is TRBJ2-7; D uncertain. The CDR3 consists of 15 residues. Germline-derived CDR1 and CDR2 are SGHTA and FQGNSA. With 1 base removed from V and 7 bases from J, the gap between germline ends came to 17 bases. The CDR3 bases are TGTGCCAGCAGCTTAGGAGCAGGCTCTACGACGGAGCAGTACTTC. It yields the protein CASSLGAGSTTEQYF. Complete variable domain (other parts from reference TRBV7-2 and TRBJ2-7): GAGVSQSPSNKVTEKGKDVELRCDPISGHTALYWYRQSLGQGLEFLIYFQGNSAPDKSGLPSDRFSAERTGGSVSTLTIQRTQQEDSAVYLCASSLGAGSTTEQYFGPGTRLTVT.

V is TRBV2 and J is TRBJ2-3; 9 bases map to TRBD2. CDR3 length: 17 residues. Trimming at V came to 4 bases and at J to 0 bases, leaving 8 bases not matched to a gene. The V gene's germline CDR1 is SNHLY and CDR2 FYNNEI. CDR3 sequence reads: CASSGASTSGSTDTQYF. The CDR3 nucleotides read TGTGCCAGCAGTGGAGCCTCGACTAGCGGAAGCACAGATACGCAGTATTTT.

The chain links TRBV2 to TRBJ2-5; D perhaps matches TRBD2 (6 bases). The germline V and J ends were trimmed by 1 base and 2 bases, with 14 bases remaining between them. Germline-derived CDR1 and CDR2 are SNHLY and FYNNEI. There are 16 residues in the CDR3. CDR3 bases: TGTGCCAGCAGTGAAGAGGTCGGGGGTGGACAAGAGACCCAGTACTTC. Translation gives CASSEEVGGGQETQYF. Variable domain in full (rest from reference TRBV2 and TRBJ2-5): EPEVTQTPSHQVTQMGQEVILRCVPISNHLYFYWYRQILGQKVEFLVSFYNNEISEKSEIFDDQFSVERPDGSNFTLKIRSTKLEDSAMYFCASSEEVGGGQETQYFGPGTRLLVL.

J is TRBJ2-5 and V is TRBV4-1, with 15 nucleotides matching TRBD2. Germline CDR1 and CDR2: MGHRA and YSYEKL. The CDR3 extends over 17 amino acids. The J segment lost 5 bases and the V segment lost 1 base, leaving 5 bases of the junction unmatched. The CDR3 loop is CASSQGTSGGARETQYF. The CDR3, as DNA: TGCGCCAGCAGCCAAGGGACTAGCGGGGGGGCTCGGGAGACCCAGTACTTC.

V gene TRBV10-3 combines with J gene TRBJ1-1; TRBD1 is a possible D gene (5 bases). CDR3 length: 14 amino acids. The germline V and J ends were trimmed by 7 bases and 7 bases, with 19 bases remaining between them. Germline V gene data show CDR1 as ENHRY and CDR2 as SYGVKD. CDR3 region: CAINLSGGESEAFF. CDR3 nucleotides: TGTGCCATCAATCTTTCGGGGGGAGAGAGTGAAGCTTTCTTT.

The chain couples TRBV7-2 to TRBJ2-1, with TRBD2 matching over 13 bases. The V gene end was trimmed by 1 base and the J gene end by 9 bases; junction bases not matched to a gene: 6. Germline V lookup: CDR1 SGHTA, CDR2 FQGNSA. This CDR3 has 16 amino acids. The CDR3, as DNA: TGTGCCAGCAGCTTAGTGGGGACTAGCGGGGTGGGTGAGCAGTTCTTC. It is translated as CASSLVGTSGVGEQFF. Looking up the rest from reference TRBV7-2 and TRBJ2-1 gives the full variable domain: GAGVSQSPSNKVTEKGKDVELRCDPISGHTALYWYRQSLGQGLEFLIYFQGNSAPDKSGLPSDRFSAERTGGSVSTLTIQRTQQEDSAVYLCASSLVGTSGVGEQFFGPGTRLTVL.